Below are 16 T cell receptor beta chains sequenced from a single sample in a study of beta chain features in type 1 diabetes. Study observations and caveats: All four CD4+ subsets of Type 1 diabetes patients contained TCRB CDR3s that were moderately but significantly shorter.

Antigen specificity for these receptors is unknown. Expressed TCRB transcripts were sequenced because the isolated RNA had all been reverse transcribed beforehand. Produced via immunoSEQ multiplex PCR; TCRdb's table is partial and in-frame only. The table includes about 160,000 clones, just over 8% detected once. Input material: central memory CD4+ T cells from blood. These receptors all stem from a woman aged 18-29 years with type 1 diabetes.

V usage is TRBV9 and J usage is TRBJ2-6; D may be TRBD1 (6 bases). The germline V and J ends were trimmed by 0 bases and 0 bases, with 13 bases remaining between them. The germline gives CDR1 SGDLS, CDR2 YYNGEE. This CDR3 has 18 amino acids. CDR3 loop: CASSVAPGANSGANVLTF. In DNA, the CDR3 is TGTGCCAGCAGCGTAGCCCCAGGGGCCAACTCTGGGGCCAACGTCCTGACTTTC.

V and J are TRBV13 and TRBJ1-4; 8 bases are shared with TRBD1. Germline trimming cut 3 bases from V and 3 bases from J; bases unmatched to any gene: 6. The CDR3 runs 16 residues. Germline CDR1 and CDR2: PRHDT and FYEKMQ (reference sequence). CDR3 bases: TGTGCCAGCAGCTTGACGACAGGGGCGGCTAATGAAAAACTGTTTTTT. Amino acid sequence: CASSLTTGAANEKLFF. Full variable domain (outside the CDR3, taken from reference TRBV13 and TRBJ1-4): AAGVIQSPRHLIKEKRETATLKCYPIPRHDTVYWYQQGPGQDPQFLISFYEKMQSDKGSIPDRFSAQQFSDYHSELNMSSLELGDSALYFCASSLTTGAANEKLFFGSGTQLSVL.

The J gene is TRBJ2-7, the V gene TRBV7-8; possible D gene TRBD1, 6 bases. V was shortened by 2 bases and J by 2 bases, with 10 bases between the two germline ends. The CDR3 has 14 amino acids. Germline V gene sequence: CDR1 SGHVS, CDR2 FQNEAQ. CDR3 amino acids: CASSLLGATYEQYF. In nucleotides, the CDR3 is TGTGCCAGCAGCTTATTGGGGGCCACCTACGAGCAGTACTTC.

This clone has a handful of counts. The chain couples TRBV4-3 to TRBJ2-7; TRBD2 matches 7 bases. The V and J ends lost 4 bases and 4 bases, in that order; junction bases with no gene match: 10. This CDR3 is 15 amino acids long. The germline V gene has CDR1 LGHNA and CDR2 YSLEER. The CDR3 nucleotides read TGCGCCAGCAGCCCAAGGGCTAGCGGTTTGTACGAGCAGTACTTC. This codes for CASSPRASGLYEQYF.

The V gene is TRBV7-9, the J gene TRBJ1-2; 9 nucleotides match TRBD1. With V trimmed by 3 bases and J by 6 bases, 2 bases remained unmatched. CDR3 length equals 13 residues. Germline V CDR1 and CDR2: SEHNR, FQNEAQ (reference sequence). CDR3 residues: CASSFRDRDGYTF. The CDR3 DNA sequence: TGTGCCAGCAGCTTCAGGGACAGGGATGGCTACACCTTC.

The chain combines TRBV28 with TRBJ2-3; a possible D gene is TRBD2 (5 bases). CDR1 is MDHEN, CDR2 SYDVKM, per germline. V lost 5 bases, J lost 8 bases, and 14 bases lay in between. CDR3 size: 13 residues. This CDR3 reads CASSRAGGGTQYF. DNA of the CDR3: TGTGCCAGCAGTAGGGCAGGAGGTGGTACGCAGTATTTT.

The chain joins TRBV7-9 to TRBJ2-3, with 10 bases matching TRBD2. The CDR3 consists of 14 residues. The germline V gene encodes CDR1 SEHNR and CDR2 FQNEAQ (reference sequence). V dropped 11 bases and J dropped 9; count of bases not matched to a gene: 14. The CDR3 nucleotides read TGTGCCGGATCCTGGCTAGCGGGGGTGGAGACGCAGTATTTT. Protein product: CAGSWLAGVETQYF.

This sequence joins TRBV25-1 and TRBJ2-1, with a weak D call TRBD2 (6 bases). The V gene lost 8 bases and the J gene lost 1 base, with 9 bases spanning the gap. This CDR3 comprises 13 residues. The V gene's germline CDR1 is MGHDK and CDR2 SYGVNS. The CDR3 here is CASGRWSYNEQFF. CDR3 nucleotides: TGTGCCAGCGGGAGGTGGTCCTACAATGAGCAGTTCTTC. Together with reference TRBV25-1 and TRBJ2-1, the CDR3 gives the full variable domain: EADIYQTPRYLVIGTGKKITLECSQTMGHDKMYWYQQDPGMELHLIHYSYGVNSTEKGDLSSESTVSRIRTEHFPLTLESARPSHTSQYLCASGRWSYNEQFFGPGTRLTVL.

This chain connects TRBV5-4 to TRBJ2-1, with 11 bases identical to TRBD1. The J segment lost 7 bases and the V segment lost 1 base, leaving 4 bases of the junction unmatched. Germline V gene data show CDR1 as SGHNT and CDR2 as YYREEE (reference sequence). The CDR3 is 15 amino acids. DNA for the CDR3: TGTGCCAGCAGCTTGCGGACAGGGGGCTTTAATGAGCAGTTCTTC. It translates to CASSLRTGGFNEQFF.

In this sample, this clone turned up a few times. V gene TRBV4-2 combines with J gene TRBJ2-5; 8 nucleotides match TRBD1. The CDR3 totals 14 residues. Unmatched junction bases numbered 3, after V lost 4 bases and J lost 2 bases. Per the germline V gene, CDR1 is LGHNA and CDR2 is YNFKEQ. The CDR3 nucleotides read TGTGCCAGCAGCCCCGGACAGGGTCAAGAGACCCAGTACTTC. It codes for CASSPGQGQETQYF.

This clone was picked up a small number of times. CDR3 region: CASSWTYQETQYF. The CDR3 coding sequence is TGTGCCAGCAGTTGGACTTACCAAGAGACCCAGTACTTC. The chain links TRBV6-5 to TRBJ2-5, with D possibly TRBD2 on 5 matching bases. This CDR3 spans 13 amino acids. V lost 4 bases to trimming and J lost 0 bases, with 6 bases between them. The germline CDR1 and CDR2 sequences are MNHEY and SVGAGI.

There are a few counts of this clone. The chain combines TRBV7-2 with TRBJ2-7, with 8 bases that match TRBD1. The CDR3 loop spans 15 amino acids. V dropped 4 bases and J dropped 4; count of bases not matched to a gene: 9. Germline V gene data show CDR1 as SGHTA and CDR2 as FQGNSA. The CDR3 DNA reads as TGTGCCAGCAGCTCCTACAGGGGGGCGGGATACGAGCAGTACTTC. As protein: CASSSYRGAGYEQYF. Full variable domain (outside the CDR3, taken from reference TRBV7-2 and TRBJ2-7): GAGVSQSPSNKVTEKGKDVELRCDPISGHTALYWYRQSLGQGLEFLIYFQGNSAPDKSGLPSDRFSAERTGGSVSTLTIQRTQQEDSAVYLCASSSYRGAGYEQYFGPGTRLTVT.

At least ten counts were recorded for this clone. The CDR3 region is CASSFGTAYEQYF. CDR3 sequence (DNA): TGTGCCAGCAGTTTCGGGACAGCCTACGAGCAGTACTTC. The chain has TRBV28 and TRBJ2-7; 7 bases are a match to TRBD1. The CDR3 spans 13 residues. V shed 3 bases and J 2 bases; nucleotides not matched to a gene: 1. Germline CDR1 reads MDHEN; CDR2 reads SYDVKM.

J is TRBJ1-1 and V is TRBV4-3, with D uncertain. This CDR3 region has 12 residues. From germline, CDR1 is LGHNA and CDR2 YSLEER. Trimming took 4 bases from V and 5 from J, leaving 8 bases between them. CDR3 bases: TGCGCCAGCAGCCTCGACTGGACTGAAGCTTTCTTT. Protein sequence: CASSLDWTEAFF.

This clone showed up just a few times. The chain links TRBV30 to TRBJ2-3, with 7 bases aligning to TRBD2. The CDR3 has 13 residues. Germline V gene sequence: CDR1 GTSNPN, CDR2 SVGIG (reference sequence). The J segment lost 3 bases and the V segment lost 3 bases, leaving 3 bases of the junction unmatched. CDR3 in DNA: TGTGCCTGGAGCTGGACTAGTACAGATACGCAGTATTTT. Translating gives CAWSWTSTDTQYF.

The chain combines TRBV11-2 with TRBJ2-7; D possibly corresponds to TRBD1 (6 bases). The length of the CDR3 is 14 residues. Germline loops: CDR1 SGHAT, CDR2 FQNNGV. V was shortened by 1 base and J by 3 bases, with 10 bases between the two germline ends. CDR3: CASSLVQGIYEQYF. In DNA, the CDR3 is TGTGCCAGCAGCTTAGTACAGGGAATCTACGAGCAGTACTTC.